Listed here are 22 T cell receptor beta chains from one sample, sequenced in a study of shared clonotypes between healthy human individuals. The method was immunoSEQ multiplex PCR; TCRdb's version includes in-frame clones alone and lacks a portion of them. The repertoire has some 470,000 clones, around 80% of them found once; the top ten carry 13%. Sequencing was done on a sample of PBMCs. The receptor source for this set is a woman aged 40-49 years in good health. Some clones in this sample may be carry-over from other donors' samples.

The V and J genes are TRBV2 and TRBJ1-1, with unresolved D. The length of the CDR3 is 11 residues. The germline V gene has CDR1 SNHLY and CDR2 FYNNEI. V lost 3 bases, J lost 6 bases, and 5 bases lay in between. In DNA form, the CDR3 reads TGTGCCAGCAGTGAGCGACCTGAAGCTTTCTTT. This gives the protein CASSERPEAFF.

The chain has TRBV28 and TRBJ1-5; 7 positions match TRBD1. This CDR3 has 15 amino acids. CDR1 MDHEN and CDR2 SYDVKM come from the germline V gene. V lost 6 bases and J lost 0; bases outside the gene matches: 5. Here the CDR3 DNA reads TGTGCCAGCAGCGGGACAGTCTATAGCAATCAGCCCCAGCATTTT. It codes for CASSGTVYSNQPQHF.

Note on this clone: Being one base from a much bigger clone, this may be a read error. V gene TRBV25-1 combines with J gene TRBJ2-2; TRBD2 aligns across 7 bases. CDR3 length: 17 residues. In germline, CDR1 is MGHDK, CDR2 SYGVNS. CDR3 loop: CAGSESGVRWNTGELFF. The CDR3 DNA reads TGTGCCGGCAGTGAAAGCGGGGTTCGGTGGAACACCGGGGAGCTGTTTTTT.

This rearrangement joins TRBV4-1 to TRBJ2-2; TRBD1 aligns across 9 bases. J gave up 1 base and V 3 bases, and 9 bases lay outside the gene matches. The CDR3 length is 18 residues. Germline V gives CDR1 MGHRA, CDR2 YSYEKL. The DNA for the CDR3 is TGCGCCAGCAGCCATCGATTTCCGGGACAGGGGAACACCGGGGAGCTGTTTTTT. This sequence encodes CASSHRFPGQGNTGELFF.

The gene calls are TRBV7-6 and TRBJ2-7, with D possibly being TRBD1 (6 bases). The V and J ends lost 4 bases and 5 bases respectively, with 12 bases between them. The CDR3 covers 13 residues. CDR1 SGHVS and CDR2 FNYEAQ come from the germline V gene. CDR3 in DNA: TGTGCCAGCAGCTACAGGGTTCTGGACGAGCAGTACTTC. It specifies CASSYRVLDEQYF. Full variable domain (missing parts from reference TRBV7-6 and TRBJ2-7): GAGVSQSPRYKVTKRGQDVALRCDPISGHVSLYWYRQALGQGPEFLTYFNYEAQQDKSGLPNDRFSAERPEGSISTLTIQRTEQRDSAMYRCASSYRVLDEQYFGPGTRLTVT.

A note on this clone: Other nucleotide sequences in the sample specify the same CDR3. The chain is built from TRBV7-2 and TRBJ1-3; D not certain. There are 13 residues in the CDR3. Trimming stripped 1 base from V and 10 bases from J, with 11 bases between. The V gene's germline CDR1 is SGHTA and CDR2 FQGNSA. The CDR3 protein is CASSLEVVNTIYF. Here the CDR3 DNA reads TGTGCCAGCAGCTTAGAAGTGGTAAATACCATATATTTT.

Here the CDR3 reads CATMRWGRVTGELFF. The CDR3 DNA reads TGTGCCACCATGAGGTGGGGGCGCGTCACCGGGGAGCTGTTTTTT. The chain employs TRBV6-1 and TRBJ2-2, with D perhaps TRBD1 (6 bases). Trimming shortened V by 10 bases and J by 4 bases, and 19 bases separated the two germline ends. The germline V gene has CDR1 MNHNS and CDR2 SASEGT. The CDR3 covers 15 residues.

In its sample, this clone was seen a few times. The J gene is TRBJ1-1, the V gene TRBV7-3; D gene uncertain. CDR1 is SGHTA, CDR2 FQGTGA, per germline. V dropped 2 bases and J dropped 1 base, with 5 bases sitting between them. CDR3 length: 13 amino acids. CDR3 sequence (DNA): TGTGCCAGCAGCTTATCCAGGAACACTGAAGCTTTCTTT. Translating gives CASSLSRNTEAFF.

This rearrangement joins TRBV2 to TRBJ1-2, with 8 bases matching TRBD1. The CDR3 has 14 residues. Germline trimming cut 7 bases from V and 8 bases from J; bases unmatched to any gene: 12. Germline CDR1 and CDR2: SNHLY and FYNNEI. The CDR3, as DNA: TGTGCCAGCACCGGTCAGGGGGCTGATTGGGGCTACACCTTC. Translation: CASTGQGADWGYTF.

This chain uses TRBV18 with TRBJ1-4; 9 bases are a match to TRBD1. This CDR3 has 15 amino acids. V was clipped by 6 bases and J by 7 bases; unmatched bases: 9. The germline CDR1 and CDR2 sequences are KGHSH and LQKENI. The CDR3, as DNA: TGTGCCAGCTCGCCTGGGACAGGGCGTGTTGAAAAACTGTTTTTT. Translating it yields CASSPGTGRVEKLFF.

This clone is a singleton in its sample. This chain uses TRBV2 with TRBJ2-5; 10 bases align to TRBD2. The CDR3 spans 17 residues. Germline values: CDR1 SNHLY, CDR2 FYNNEI. The junction had 7 bases not matched to a gene; V was cut back by 1 base and J by 2 bases. Here the CDR3 DNA reads TGTGCCAGCAGTGAAGGGGCCCCGACTAGCGGGCAAGAGACCCAGTACTTC. Protein product: CASSEGAPTSGQETQYF.

The rearrangement joins TRBV7-9 to TRBJ2-7; D uncertain. V dropped 3 bases and J dropped 1 base, with 10 bases sitting between them. CDR1 and CDR2 from the germline V gene are SEHNR and FQNEAQ (reference sequence). This CDR3 has 14 amino acids. The chain's CDR3 is CASSFSGQSYEQYF. CDR3 nucleotides: TGTGCCAGCAGCTTTTCAGGCCAATCCTACGAGCAGTACTTC.

As to this clone: Other DNA sequences in this sample translate to the same CDR3. The genes are TRBV30 and TRBJ1-1, with a tentative D call TRBD1 (5 bases). The CDR3 spans 13 residues. CDR1 is GTSNPN and CDR2 is SVGIG in the germline V gene (reference sequence). The germline V and J ends were trimmed by 5 bases and 0 bases, with 10 bases remaining between them. CDR3 amino acids: CAWARGVNTEAFF. The CDR3 DNA reads as TGTGCCTGGGCCCGGGGGGTGAACACTGAAGCTTTCTTT. Full variable domain (remainder filled in from reference TRBV30 and TRBJ1-1): SQTIHQWPATLVQPVGSPLSLECTVEGTSNPNLYWYRQAAGRGLQLLFYSVGIGQISSEVPQNLSASRPQDRQFILSSKKLLLSDSGFYLCAWARGVNTEAFFGQGTRLTVV.

This clone has a single count. This rearrangement joins TRBV10-3 to TRBJ2-7; either TRBD1 or TRBD2 may supply D (5 bases each). The germline V gene encodes CDR1 ENHRY and CDR2 SYGVKD. CDR3 size: 15 residues. Trimming pared 0 bases from V and 0 bases from J, leaving 9 bases between. The DNA for the CDR3 is TGTGCCATCAGTGAGTCGTGGGGGAGCTCCTACGAGCAGTACTTC. Encoded protein: CAISESWGSSYEQYF.

This chain connects TRBV6-1 to TRBJ2-5, with a tentative D call TRBD1 (5 bases). The closer fit of TRBJ2-7 to the DNA end suggests the J call may be wrong. The V gene's germline CDR1 is MNHNS and CDR2 SASEGT. CDR3 size: 15 residues. CDR3 amino acids: CASSRSQGVNYEQYF. CDR3 sequence (DNA): TGTGCCAGCAGTCGTTCCCAGGGCGTTAACTACGAGCAGTACTTC.

The chain uses TRBV7-6 and TRBJ2-5; D is undetermined. The V and J ends lost 2 bases and 5 bases respectively, with 6 bases between them. Germline V gene lookup returns CDR1 SGHVS and CDR2 FNYEAQ. The CDR3 length is 12 residues. Here the CDR3 reads CASSLNSETQYF. For the CDR3, the DNA is TGTGCCAGCAGCTTAAATAGTGAGACCCAGTACTTC.

V and J are TRBV5-1 and TRBJ2-7; D remains unclear. The CDR3 has 15 residues. Per the germline V gene, CDR1 is SGHRS and CDR2 is YFSETQ. Trimming left V 0 bases short and J 4 bases short, with 14 bases between. The CDR3 DNA sequence: TGCGCCAGCAGCTTGGTCCTTACAGAAATATACGAGCAGTACTTC. Residues: CASSLVLTEIYEQYF.

This clone was detected only a few times. This rearrangement joins TRBV7-7 to TRBJ1-1; no definite D call. The length of the CDR3 is 13 residues. Germline V lookup: CDR1 SSHAT, CDR2 FNYEAQ (reference sequence). Trimming shortened V by 5 bases and J by 3 bases, and 10 bases separated the two germline ends. Here the CDR3 DNA reads TGTGCCAGCAGCCGCGCCGGGGACACTGAAGCTTTCTTT. This sequence encodes CASSRAGDTEAFF.

In DNA, the CDR3 is TGTGCCAGCAGCTTAGCCGGCGGTGCGGAGACCCAGTACTTC. The encoded protein is CASSLAGGAETQYF. V usage is TRBV7-2 and J usage is TRBJ2-5; D gene ambiguous. CDR1 and CDR2 (germline): SGHTA, FQGNSA. V was trimmed by 0 bases and J by 5 bases, leaving 10 bases between them. The CDR3 extends over 14 amino acids.

This clone was counted ten times or more. This specimen includes other DNA sequences encoding the same CDR3. V usage is TRBV30 and J usage is TRBJ1-2; a weak D match, TRBD1 (5 bases). In germline, CDR1 is GTSNPN, CDR2 SVGIG (reference sequence). The CDR3 loop spans 12 amino acids. V lost 1 base to trimming and J lost 7 bases, with 10 bases between them. The CDR3: CAWSEQAGGYTF. In DNA form, the CDR3 reads TGTGCCTGGAGTGAACAGGCCGGTGGCTACACCTTC.

The genes are TRBV5-1 and TRBJ1-4; D is unresolved. The CDR3 consists of 14 residues. V was pared by 5 bases and J by 11 bases, with 19 bases between. The germline gives CDR1 SGHRS, CDR2 YFSETQ. CDR3 protein: CASSPDGSQGKLFF. DNA of the CDR3: TGCGCCAGCAGTCCGGACGGCTCCCAAGGTAAACTGTTTTTT.

Worth noting for this clone: A read error is likely here: a far larger clone is one base away. Distinct nucleotide sequences in the sample also encode this CDR3. The chain combines TRBV6-5 with TRBJ2-7; 8 nucleotides align to TRBD1. Germline V gene data show CDR1 as MNHEY and CDR2 as SVGAGI. V gave up 2 bases and J gave up 4 bases; unmatched junction bases: 10. This CDR3 has 16 residues. The CDR3: CASSYGTPGGSYEQYF. CDR3 in DNA: TGTGCCAGCAGTTACGGGACCCCAGGGGGCTCTTACGAGCAGTACTTC.